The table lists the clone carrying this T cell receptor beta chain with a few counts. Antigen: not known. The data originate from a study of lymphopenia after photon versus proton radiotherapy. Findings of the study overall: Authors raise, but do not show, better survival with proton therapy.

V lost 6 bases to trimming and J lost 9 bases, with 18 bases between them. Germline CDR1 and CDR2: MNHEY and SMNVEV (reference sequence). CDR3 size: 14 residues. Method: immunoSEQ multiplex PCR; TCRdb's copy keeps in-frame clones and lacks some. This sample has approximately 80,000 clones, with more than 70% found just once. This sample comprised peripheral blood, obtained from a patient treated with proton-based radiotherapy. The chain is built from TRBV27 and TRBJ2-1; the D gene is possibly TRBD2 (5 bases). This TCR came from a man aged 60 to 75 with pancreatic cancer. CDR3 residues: CASSPLRTALEQFF. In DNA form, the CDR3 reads TGTGCCAGCAGCCCACTACGGACTGCTCTTGAGCAGTTCTTC.